This TCR beta chain was identified in a study of T cells expressing NK-cell markers. Background on the study: The authors derived TCR beta repertoires from sorted CD3+CD56+NKG2C+, CD3+CD56+NKG2C- and CD3+CD56-NKG2C+ T cells. One of eight sequenced donors was HCMV-seronegative; the other seven were seropositive. Study-wide findings and caveats: CD8+ T cells in more than five donors included dominant NKG2C+ clonotypes at about 1.0-7.0%. These same clonotypes (in several donors) also led the CD3+CD56-NKG2C+ fraction.

About this clonotype: Its cognate antigen is unknown.

With the 5' RACE reads reprocessed, TCRdb shows one record per CDR3 protein and no DNA. In total, the table holds 350,000 to 500,000 distinct CDR3 sequences. The CDR3 is 13 amino acids. CDR1 is DFQATT, CDR2 SNEGSKA, per germline (reference sequence). This sequence joins TRBV20-1 and TRBJ2-7; TCRdb names TRBD2, which stays unverified in the absence of DNA. The source of this sequence is a woman aged 18 to 75 in good health. Material for sequencing was blood T cells: a sorted CD56 or NKG2C T cell subset, CD4+ or CD8+ T cells, or bulk PBMC T cells (not recorded which). The CDR3 here is CSARGGSRYEQYF.